This TCR beta chain was identified in a study of T cell responses to AZD1222 COVID-19 vaccine. Sequenced by immunoSEQ multiplex PCR; TCRdb stores in-frame clones only, minus some. The repertoire includes over 100,000 clones, approximately 90% of them detected once, and approximately 1.6% sits in the top ten. On this clone: Antigen: not known. Other nucleotide sequences in the sample specify the same CDR3.

The CDR3 runs 15 residues. Between the trimmed V and J ends, which lost 3 bases and 0 bases, there was a span of 11 bases. CDR1 and CDR2 (germline): MGHRA, YSYEKL. Points from the study as a whole: Donor demographics were predominantly white British with a female majority; clonal diversity may be underestimated. Regions 160-218 and 743-854 held dominance among vaccine-associated CD4 TCRs, which spanned spike. There were repertoire samples only from the period after the peak T cell response.

The sample in question was peripheral blood, obtained on day 0 of AZD1222 vaccination. This chain connects TRBV4-1 to TRBJ1-1; maybe TRBD1 (5 bases). The source is an adult in good health. CDR3 residues: CASSQGTDMNTEAFF. In DNA, the CDR3 is TGCGCCAGCAGCCAGGGCACGGACATGAACACTGAAGCTTTCTTT.